Following are 20 T cell receptor beta chains from one sample sequenced in a study of shared clonotypes between healthy human individuals. Assay used: immunoSEQ multiplex PCR; TCRdb lists only in-frame clones, some missing. The sample holds about 2.2 million clones, over 85% seen once. Positively selected for CCR7, the CD45RO-negative cells used as naive CD8 cells excluded terminally differentiated effector memory CD45RA+ cells. The specimen was naive CD8+ T cells from PBMCs. The receptors were gathered from a man aged 18 to 35 in good health. Some clones in this sample may be carry-over from other donors' samples.

The V call is TRBV27, the J call TRBJ2-1; D is possibly TRBD2 (6 bases). This CDR3 has 15 amino acids. Trimming left V 6 bases short and J 3 bases short, with 15 bases between. Germline lookup yields CDR1 MNHEY and CDR2 SMNVEV (reference sequence). For the CDR3, the DNA is TGTGCCAGCAGATACGGGGGAGGAGACTACAATGAGCAGTTCTTC. This translates into CASRYGGGDYNEQFF.

DNA for the CDR3: TGCGCCAGCAGCAACGCCAGGCAGGGGTACGAGCAGTACTTC. This gives the protein CASSNARQGYEQYF. The gene calls are TRBV5-1 and TRBJ2-7; TRBD1 is a possible D gene (6 bases). V shed 4 bases and J shed 4 bases, with 15 bases lying between them. This CDR3 has 14 amino acids. Germline V gene sequence: CDR1 SGHRS, CDR2 YFSETQ.

This sequence joins TRBV27 and TRBJ1-5; D gene unclear. V was shortened by 2 bases and J by 0 bases, with 20 bases between the two germline ends. Germline lookup yields CDR1 MNHEY and CDR2 SMNVEV (reference sequence). The CDR3 is 19 amino acids. The CDR3 loop reads CASSLLGSTSPYSNQPQHF. For the CDR3, the DNA is TGTGCCAGCAGTTTACTAGGGTCCACCTCACCTTATAGCAATCAGCCCCAGCATTTT.

The chain employs TRBV4-1 and TRBJ2-7, with 8 bases lining up with TRBD2. Germline CDR1 is MGHRA and CDR2 is YSYEKL. Trimming removed 4 bases from V and 6 bases from J; junction bases left unmatched: 11. The CDR3 consists of 15 residues. The CDR3 spells CASSPTGGGGSEQYF. The CDR3 DNA follows: TGCGCCAGCAGCCCCACGGGGGGGGGAGGTAGCGAGCAGTACTTC.

This chain connects TRBV9 to TRBJ2-5; 7 bases map to TRBD1. The ends lost 3 bases at V and 2 bases at J; junction bases unmatched: 4. The CDR3 contains 14 residues. Germline CDR1 is SGDLS and CDR2 is YYNGEE. The CDR3 is CASSGGTDQETQYF. For the CDR3, the DNA is TGTGCCAGCAGCGGTGGGACAGATCAAGAGACCCAGTACTTC.

The gene calls are TRBV7-9 and TRBJ1-4; the D is unclear. There are 17 residues in the CDR3. V shed 1 base and J shed 7 bases, with 19 bases lying between them. Germline CDR1 and CDR2: SEHNR and FQNEAQ (reference sequence). The chain's CDR3 is CASSLDRGRKEAEKLFF. CDR3 in DNA: TGTGCCAGCAGCTTAGACCGAGGACGGAAGGAGGCTGAAAAACTGTTTTTT.

The chain combines TRBV27 with TRBJ2-3; D is possibly TRBD1 or TRBD2 (6 bases each). The V end lost 2 bases, the J end lost 4 bases, and 16 bases lay between the germline ends. The CDR3 covers 16 residues. Germline-derived CDR1 and CDR2 are MNHEY and SMNVEV (reference sequence). CDR3 sequence: CASSLVGVGGPDTQYF. The CDR3 bases are TGTGCCAGCAGTTTAGTGGGAGTGGGGGGCCCAGATACGCAGTATTTT.

This sequence joins TRBV29-1 and TRBJ2-3; the D is unclear. The CDR3 loop spans 14 amino acids. V was clipped by 1 base and J by 4 bases, with 12 bases between them. The germline CDR1 and CDR2 sequences are SQVTM and ANQGSEA. CDR3 region: CSVEGRGLADTQYF. Written as DNA, the CDR3 is TGCAGCGTTGAAGGGAGAGGATTGGCAGATACGCAGTATTTT.

This rearrangement joins TRBV28 to TRBJ2-7; D gene ambiguous. V lost 3 bases and J 3 bases, leaving 9 bases between the germline ends. This CDR3 region has 13 residues. The germline V gene encodes CDR1 MDHEN and CDR2 SYDVKM. The CDR3 sequence is CASSFASGYEQYF. The CDR3 DNA reads as TGTGCCAGCAGTTTCGCGTCAGGCTACGAGCAGTACTTC.

This chain uses TRBV19 with TRBJ1-2, with D tentatively TRBD1 (5 bases). Between the trimmed V and J ends, which lost 9 bases and 5 bases, there was a span of 31 bases. The CDR3 totals 18 residues. Per germline, CDR1 LNHDA and CDR2 SQIVND (reference sequence). The CDR3 DNA reads TGTGCCAGCGGGGCGCAGACCAGGGAGCAGCTTACAAGATATGGCTACACCTTC. This translates into CASGAQTREQLTRYGYTF.

The genes are TRBV27 and TRBJ1-4; D possibly corresponds to TRBD1 (6 bases). The CDR3 length is 13 residues. CDR1 and CDR2 from the germline V gene are MNHEY and SMNVEV (reference sequence). V was clipped by 3 bases and J by 7 bases, with 9 bases between them. CDR3 nucleotide sequence: TGTGCCAGCAGTTTTTCAGGGGTTGAAAAACTGTTTTTT. Amino acids: CASSFSGVEKLFF.

The chain couples TRBV25-1 to TRBJ1-1, with a weak D call TRBD1 (5 bases). Germline lookup yields CDR1 MGHDK and CDR2 SYGVNS. CDR3 length equals 13 residues. V lost 3 bases and J lost 4, with 9 bases in between. The CDR3 region has the DNA TGTGCCAGCAGTGATGTCCAGGGCACTGAAGCTTTCTTT. The encoded protein is CASSDVQGTEAFF.

This chain connects TRBV9 to TRBJ2-2, with a weak D call TRBD2 (6 bases). V was pared by 2 bases and J by 7 bases, with 12 bases between. The CDR3 extends over 14 amino acids. CDR1 is SGDLS, CDR2 YYNGEE, per germline. Written as DNA, the CDR3 is TGTGCCAGCAGCGTGTGGGGAGGAGGCGGGGAGCTGTTTTTT. It translates to CASSVWGGGGELFF.

J is TRBJ2-5 and V is TRBV5-4; possibly TRBD1 for D (7 bases). Germline V CDR1 and CDR2: SGHNT, YYREEE (reference sequence). The CDR3 sequence is 12 residues long. V gave up 4 bases and J gave up 4 bases, with 8 bases separating them. DNA for the CDR3: TGTGCCAGCAGCCAGGGGGGAGAGACCCAGTACTTC. Translation: CASSQGGETQYF.

The rearrangement uses TRBV14 and TRBJ2-7; D might be TRBD1 (6 bases). Germline CDR1 SGHDN, CDR2 FVKESK. Between the trimmed V and J ends, which lost 8 bases and 3 bases, there was a span of 26 bases. This CDR3 region has 17 residues. The CDR3 spells CASGMTFPGDGHYEQYF. For the CDR3, the DNA is TGTGCCAGCGGGATGACGTTTCCAGGGGACGGGCACTACGAGCAGTACTTC.

The chain links TRBV19 to TRBJ2-1, with D unclear. Germline CDR1 reads LNHDA; CDR2 reads SQIVND (reference sequence). The CDR3 consists of 14 residues. Deletions cut 10 bases from V and 5 bases from J, with 18 bases between. The CDR3 loop is CAISAQYQDNEQFF. The CDR3 region has the DNA TGTGCCATTTCCGCACAGTATCAAGACAATGAGCAGTTCTTC.

The V and J genes are TRBV4-1 and TRBJ1-2; 7 bases match TRBD1. The CDR3 spans 15 residues. J was trimmed by 3 bases and V by 4 bases; bases with no gene match: 8. The germline CDR1 and CDR2 sequences are MGHRA and YSYEKL. The DNA for the CDR3 is TGCGCCAGCAGCCGGCCAACAGGGGAATACTATGGCTACACCTTC. This codes for CASSRPTGEYYGYTF.

V usage is TRBV9 and J usage is TRBJ2-1, with TRBD1 matching over 7 bases. Germline CDR1 is SGDLS and CDR2 is YYNGEE. The V segment lost 4 bases and the J segment 5 bases; nucleotides outside the gene matches: 12. The CDR3 length is 16 residues. This CDR3 is CASSSGTAPANNEQFF. CDR3 sequence (DNA): TGTGCCAGCAGCTCCGGGACAGCCCCGGCAAACAATGAGCAGTTCTTC.

The chain is built from TRBV13 and TRBJ2-1; 10 bases are a match to TRBD2. The V and J ends lost 3 bases and 6 bases, in that order; junction bases with no gene match: 5. The CDR3 runs to 15 residues. The germline CDR1 and CDR2 sequences are PRHDT and FYEKMQ (reference sequence). The CDR3 bases are TGTGCCAGCAGCTTCCGACTAGCGGGCATCAATGAGCAGTTCTTC. Translated: CASSFRLAGINEQFF.

The chain is built from TRBV15 and TRBJ2-1; D unresolved. Germline values: CDR1 LNHNV, CDR2 YYDKDF (reference sequence). Trimming stripped 3 bases from V and 5 bases from J, with 2 bases between. The CDR3 has 11 amino acids. This chain's CDR3 is CATSSNNEQFF. The CDR3 nucleotides read TGTGCCACCAGCAGTAACAATGAGCAGTTCTTC.